These 18 T cell receptor beta chains share one sample of origin, sequenced in a study of CD8+ T cells in alopecia areata. Treatment specified: oral pan-JAK inhibitor, 5-10 mg twice daily. The sequencing template was cDNA reverse transcribed from extracted RNA. Sequencing used immunoSEQ multiplex PCR; TCRdb keeps in-frame clones, though not all of them. The table has 170,000 or so clones, 58% seen once. Sequencing was performed on CD8+ T cells sorted from blood, taken at week 24, from a patient treated with tofacitinib. The receptors here all came from a human donor with alopecia areata.

The V and J genes are TRBV25-1 and TRBJ1-5; 9 bases are a match to TRBD1. Germline V gene sequence: CDR1 MGHDK, CDR2 SYGVNS. This CDR3 has 13 residues. The J segment lost 5 bases and the V segment lost 7 bases, leaving 3 bases of the junction unmatched. The CDR3: CASTGTGYQPQHF. CDR3 coding DNA: TGTGCCAGCACGGGGACAGGGTATCAGCCCCAGCATTTT.

Only a few counts were recorded for this clone. The chain employs TRBV7-9 and TRBJ2-7, with D perhaps TRBD1 (5 bases). CDR1 and CDR2 from the germline V gene are SEHNR and FQNEAQ (reference sequence). Trimming took off 1 base at V and 7 bases at J, with 8 bases between the two ends. CDR3 length: 12 residues. In DNA, the CDR3 is TGTGCCAGCAGCTTAGGGGGCCGGGAGCAGTACTTC. This codes for CASSLGGREQYF.

Written as DNA, the CDR3 is TGTGCCTGGAGTGCGGCAGACTATGGCTACACCTTC. The encoded protein is CAWSAADYGYTF. The chain employs TRBV30 and TRBJ1-2; no reliable D call. V was trimmed by 1 base and J by 3 bases, leaving 6 bases between them. This CDR3 has 12 residues. Per the germline V gene, CDR1 is GTSNPN and CDR2 is SVGIG (reference sequence).

The genes are TRBV6-5 and TRBJ2-5; the D gene is possibly TRBD2 (5 bases). Germline CDR1 is MNHEY and CDR2 is SVGAGI. V gave up 8 bases and J gave up 2 bases, with 12 bases separating them. The CDR3 contains 13 residues. The CDR3 is CASSYSGQETQYF. CDR3 in DNA: TGTGCCAGCTCTTACAGCGGACAAGAGACCCAGTACTTC.

The chain carries TRBV14 and TRBJ2-5; no reliable D call. Germline CDR1 SGHDN, CDR2 FVKESK. This CDR3 comprises 11 residues. V dropped 1 base and J dropped 12 bases, with 9 bases sitting between them. The CDR3 region has the DNA TGTGCCAGCAGCCAAGGGCAGAGCAAGTACTTC. Protein sequence: CASSQGQSKYF.

V is TRBV11-2 and J is TRBJ2-5; no firm D call. V was shortened by 1 base and J by 2 bases, with 8 bases between the two germline ends. CDR3 length equals 14 residues. Germline V CDR1 and CDR2: SGHAT, FQNNGV. Written as DNA, the CDR3 is TGTGCCAGCAGCTTAGGATACGGACAAGAGACCCAGTACTTC. Its translation is CASSLGYGQETQYF.

The chain has TRBV7-9 and TRBJ1-2; D is possibly TRBD1 (6 bases). Germline CDR1 and CDR2: SEHNR and FQNEAQ (reference sequence). Trimming took 5 bases from V and 0 from J, leaving 13 bases between them. CDR3 size: 15 residues. CDR3 sequence: CASSLEAGANYGYTF. The DNA of the CDR3 is TGTGCCAGCAGCCTGGAGGCAGGGGCTAACTATGGCTACACCTTC.

V and J are TRBV4-1 and TRBJ1-2; no reliable D call. The germline gives CDR1 MGHRA, CDR2 YSYEKL. The length of the CDR3 is 17 residues. The V end was cut by 2 bases, the J end by 4 bases, with 20 bases between. CDR3 nucleotides: TGCGCCAGCAGCCAATTCAGGACTCTCCTTGTCCCCTATGGCTACACCTTC. Amino acid sequence: CASSQFRTLLVPYGYTF.

The V gene is TRBV13, the J gene TRBJ2-4; no definite D call. The germline V gene has CDR1 PRHDT and CDR2 FYEKMQ (reference sequence). The CDR3 consists of 14 residues. Trimming left V 4 bases short and J 1 base short, with 8 bases between. The CDR3, as DNA: TGTGCCAGCAGCTCTGTCGAGGCCAAAAACATTCAGTACTTC. Its translation is CASSSVEAKNIQYF. The full variable domain, with the rest looked up from reference TRBV13 and TRBJ2-4, is AAGVIQSPRHLIKEKRETATLKCYPIPRHDTVYWYQQGPGQDPQFLISFYEKMQSDKGSIPDRFSAQQFSDYHSELNMSSLELGDSALYFCASSSVEAKNIQYFGAGTRLSVL.

The V gene is TRBV23-1, the J gene TRBJ2-7; D remains ambiguous. TRBV23-1 belongs to the ORF category, with a function that is uncertain. Trimming removed 7 bases from V and 4 bases from J, with 8 bases in between. The CDR3 totals 11 residues. The CDR3 sequence: CASKTEYEQYF. DNA for the CDR3: TGCGCCAGCAAAACGGAGTACGAGCAGTACTTC.

The V call is TRBV5-4, the J call TRBJ1-2, with D unclear. This CDR3 contains 14 residues. V was clipped by 0 bases and J by 5 bases, with 11 bases between them. Germline CDR1 reads SGHNT; CDR2 reads YYREEE (reference sequence). The CDR3 is CASSLDGGPYGYTF. In nucleotides, the CDR3 is TGTGCCAGCAGCTTGGACGGAGGGCCGTATGGCTACACCTTC.

J is TRBJ1-2 and V is TRBV15; D is perhaps TRBD1 (6 bases). In germline, CDR1 is LNHNV, CDR2 YYDKDF (reference sequence). This CDR3 region has 15 residues. V was trimmed by 0 bases and J by 6 bases, leaving 14 bases between them. CDR3 bases: TGTGCCACCAGCAGAGATGGGGGGGGCGCCGATGGCTACACCTTC. Encoded protein: CATSRDGGGADGYTF.

The chain carries TRBV25-1 and TRBJ1-1, with D unclear. Trimming removed 4 bases from V and 2 bases from J, with 5 bases in between. The germline V gene has CDR1 MGHDK and CDR2 SYGVNS. This CDR3 is 12 amino acids long. CDR3 DNA: TGTGCCAGCAGTGGGTTAAACACTGAAGCTTTCTTT. Protein product: CASSGLNTEAFF.

This clone was detected only once. The chain combines TRBV27 with TRBJ2-7; 7 nucleotides match TRBD1. The germline gives CDR1 MNHEY, CDR2 SMNVEV (reference sequence). The CDR3 is 15 residues long. Trimming cost V 4 bases and J 0 bases; bases outside gene matches: 6. The CDR3 nucleotides are TGTGCCAGCAGTTCGACAGGGCTAAGCTCCTACGAGCAGTACTTC. Amino acids: CASSSTGLSSYEQYF.

This chain uses TRBV4-1 with TRBJ2-4; D remains unclear. The CDR3 consists of 16 residues. Deletions cut 0 bases from V and 8 bases from J, with 17 bases between. Germline-derived CDR1 and CDR2 are MGHRA and YSYEKL. The CDR3 loop is CASSQEVPGAWDIQYF. In DNA, the CDR3 is TGCGCCAGCAGCCAAGAAGTCCCCGGAGCTTGGGACATTCAGTACTTC.

The V and J genes are TRBV30 and TRBJ2-3; 8 bases line up with TRBD2. The V and J ends lost 2 bases and 6 bases, in that order; junction bases with no gene match: 10. Looked up from germline, CDR1 is GTSNPN and CDR2 is SVGIG (reference sequence). The CDR3 is 15 residues long. CDR3 sequence (DNA): TGTGCCTGGAGTCCGGCTAGCGGGTTAGTGGATACGCAGTATTTT. Translated: CAWSPASGLVDTQYF.

The chain joins TRBV7-2 to TRBJ1-2; the D gene is possibly TRBD1 (6 bases). The CDR3 length is 15 residues. Germline-derived CDR1 and CDR2 are SGHTA and FQGNSA. The ends were cut back, 5 bases at V and 3 bases at J, with 16 bases in the middle. The CDR3 DNA reads as TGTGCCAGCAGCCCAAATCAGGGGAGTGACTATGGCTACACCTTC. Encoded protein: CASSPNQGSDYGYTF.

This clone appeared once. The chain's CDR3 is CASSLTRTDIPTGTDTQYF. The DNA for the CDR3 is TGTGCCAGCAGCTTAACTCGAACAGACATCCCCACTGGCACAGATACGCAGTATTTT. V is TRBV5-4 and J is TRBJ2-3, with D unclear. Germline assignment: CDR1 SGHNT and CDR2 YYREEE (reference sequence). The CDR3 runs 19 residues. With 2 bases removed from V and 1 base from J, the gap between germline ends came to 23 bases. Complete variable domain (other parts from reference TRBV5-4 and TRBJ2-3): ETGVTQSPTHLIKTRGQQVTLRCSSQSGHNTVSWYQQALGQGPQFIFQYYREEENGRGNFPPRFSGLQFPNYSSELNVNALELDDSALYLCASSLTRTDIPTGTDTQYFGPGTRLTVL.